The 5 T cell receptor beta chains reported below all come from one sample, sequenced in a study of OX40 agonist ivuxolimab in advanced cancers. TCRdb keeps only in-frame clones here, not all; method: immunoSEQ multiplex PCR. The table lists roughly 20,000 clones, 80% to 90% of them singletons. The sequenced sample was CD4+ or CD8+ T cells sorted from blood, obtained in a trial of the OX40 agonist ivuxolimab. The receptors originated from an adult with an advanced solid tumor such as melanoma, head and neck, liver or kidney cancer.

This clone was counted between two and nine times. This rearrangement joins TRBV5-6 to TRBJ1-3, with D possibly TRBD1 on 6 matching bases. Germline CDR1 is SGHDT and CDR2 is YYEEEE. The CDR3 has 16 amino acids. Trimming left V 1 base short and J 0 bases short, with 11 bases between. CDR3 DNA: TGTGCCAGCAGCTTGCCGGCGGACAGCTCTGGAAACACCATATATTTT. This sequence encodes CASSLPADSSGNTIYF. The full variable domain, completed using reference TRBV5-6 and TRBJ1-3, is DAGVTQSPTHLIKTRGQQVTLRCSPKSGHDTVSWYQQALGQGPQFIFQYYEEEERQRGNFPDRFSGHQFPNYSSELNVNALLLGDSALYLCASSLPADSSGNTIYFGEGSWLTVV.

This clone appeared once. The V and J genes are TRBV5-1 and TRBJ2-3; 7 bases are shared with TRBD2. The junction had 7 bases not matched to a gene; V was cut back by 1 base and J by 5 bases. The CDR3 length is 15 residues. Germline CDR1 and CDR2: SGHRS and YFSETQ. The CDR3 DNA reads as TGCGCCAGCAGCTTGAGTGGACGGGGGGAAGATACGCAGTATTTT. It encodes CASSLSGRGEDTQYF.

The rearrangement uses TRBV29-1 and TRBJ2-2; D call uncertain. The germline CDR1 and CDR2 sequences are SQVTM and ANQGSEA. V was clipped by 3 bases and J by 3 bases, with 11 bases between them. CDR3 length: 14 amino acids. The CDR3: CSVEVDTYTGELFF. In DNA form, the CDR3 reads TGCAGCGTTGAGGTTGATACGTACACCGGGGAGCTGTTTTTT.

V usage is TRBV6-5 and J usage is TRBJ2-5, with D perhaps TRBD2 (5 bases). Per the germline V gene, CDR1 is MNHEY and CDR2 is SVGAGI. Trimming shortened V by 0 bases and J by 1 base, and 9 bases separated the two germline ends. This CDR3 comprises 15 residues. CDR3 nucleotides: TGTGCCAGCAGTTACTCGGGCGGGTTCCAAGAGACCCAGTACTTC. It encodes CASSYSGGFQETQYF.

The chain combines TRBV10-3 with TRBJ2-3, with 7 bases that match TRBD2. Trimming took 7 bases from V and 4 from J; bases not matched to a gene: 14. Germline assignment: CDR1 ENHRY and CDR2 SYGVKD. This CDR3 is built from 16 residues. The CDR3, as DNA: TGTGCCATCACCGCCCGCGGCGCGGGGGAGTCAGATACGCAGTATTTT. Amino acid sequence: CAITARGAGESDTQYF.